A single sample gave rise to the 5 T cell receptor beta chains below, sequenced in a study of blood T cell repertoires in COVID-19 (dated by TCRdb to the early 2020s). Libraries were built with the immunoSEQ multiplex PCR assay. TCRdb carries this immuneACCESS record with in-frame sequences only. Its versions omit some clonotypes, under half of them owing to an unresolved V gene in the studies checked, with the rest unexplained. The sample table holds a few hundred thousand clones, of which 89% were seen once. The ten largest clones take up 4.6% of the sample. Specimen: peripheral blood. Receptor source: a woman in her 40s who had recovered from COVID-19.

The V call is TRBV19, the J call TRBJ1-5, with unresolved D. This CDR3 is built from 17 residues. V was pared by 3 bases and J by 0 bases, with 15 bases between. The germline gives CDR1 LNHDA, CDR2 SQIVND (reference sequence). The CDR3 nucleotides read TGTGCCAGTAGTATGAGGGTGTCGGGTTATAGCAATCAGCCCCAGCATTTT. Protein: CASSMRVSGYSNQPQHF.

The genes are TRBV2 and TRBJ2-2, with D perhaps matching TRBD2 (6 bases). Germline CDR1 is SNHLY and CDR2 is FYNNEI. The CDR3 is 14 residues long. The germline V and J ends were trimmed by 4 bases and 6 bases, with 12 bases remaining between them. The CDR3 sequence: CASSATGLSGELFF. DNA for the CDR3: TGTGCCAGCAGTGCCACGGGACTCTCCGGGGAGCTGTTTTTT.

CDR3 DNA: TGTGCCAGCAGCTTGGCCACCTATACAGATACGCAGTATTTT. Translated: CASSLATYTDTQYF. V usage is TRBV5-6 and J usage is TRBJ2-3, with D unclear. The CDR3 extends over 14 amino acids. The germline gives CDR1 SGHDT, CDR2 YYEEEE. Trimming cost V 0 bases and J 3 bases, with 8 bases left between them.

The genes are TRBV7-9 and TRBJ1-2, with a weak D call TRBD1 (5 bases). Trimming stripped 1 base from V and 7 bases from J, with 13 bases between. Germline CDR1 is SEHNR and CDR2 is FQNEAQ (reference sequence). This CDR3 has 14 residues. This chain's CDR3 is CASSLEEQGGGYTF. CDR3 DNA: TGTGCCAGCAGCTTAGAGGAGCAGGGCGGTGGCTACACCTTC.

This clone was seen only a few times. This chain connects TRBV30 to TRBJ2-6; 7 bases agree with TRBD1. This CDR3 region has 15 residues. Germline-derived CDR1 and CDR2 are GTSNPN and SVGIG (reference sequence). V dropped 1 base and J dropped 4; count of bases not matched to a gene: 4. The CDR3 is CAWSAGGQGANVLTF. CDR3 in DNA: TGTGCCTGGAGTGCAGGGGGACAGGGGGCCAACGTCCTGACTTTC.